These 15 T cell receptor beta chains originate from one sample sequenced in a study of blood T cell repertoires in COVID-19. TCRdb's copy holds only in-frame clones and misses some; the assay was immunoSEQ multiplex PCR. Here the sample spans about 210,000 clones, just over 85% being singletons. Sequenced input: peripheral blood. These receptors originate from a man aged 18 to 29 with active or convalescent COVID-19.

The rearrangement uses TRBV10-1 and TRBJ2-2, with 10 bases that match TRBD2. Germline lookup yields CDR1 WNHNN and CDR2 SYGVQD (reference sequence). CDR3 length: 20 residues. After removal of 2 bases from V and 0 bases from J, the junction contained 12 bases not matched to a gene. Here the CDR3 DNA reads TGCGCCAGCAGTGAGAAGGCTAGCGGGAGCGTAAGTGCGAACACCGGGGAGCTGTTTTTT. It translates to CASSEKASGSVSANTGELFF.

The chain links TRBV9 to TRBJ2-2, with 10 positions matching TRBD1. Germline-derived CDR1 and CDR2 are SGDLS and YYNGEE. The length of the CDR3 is 15 residues. Unmatched junction bases numbered 2, after V lost 1 base and J lost 5 bases. The DNA of the CDR3 is TGTGCCAGCAGCGTAAGACAGGGGGCGACCGGGGAGCTGTTTTTT. Translation gives CASSVRQGATGELFF.

This clone was counted a few times. The gene calls are TRBV5-5 and TRBJ2-3; D unclear. The germline V gene has CDR1 SGHKS and CDR2 YYEKEE (reference sequence). This CDR3 comprises 14 residues. V was trimmed by 2 bases and J by 3 bases, leaving 10 bases between them. CDR3 coding DNA: TGTGCCAGCAGCTTCACGGTTTTGACAGATACGCAGTATTTT. It specifies CASSFTVLTDTQYF.

This clone has just one count. V gene TRBV18 combines with J gene TRBJ1-1; 7 bases match TRBD1. The germline CDR1 and CDR2 sequences are KGHSH and LQKENI. The V gene end was trimmed by 5 bases and the J gene end by 4 bases; junction bases not matched to a gene: 7. This CDR3 is built from 14 residues. The CDR3 here is CASSSLTGLTEAFF. Here the CDR3 DNA reads TGTGCCAGCTCATCGTTGACAGGGCTCACTGAAGCTTTCTTT.

V is TRBV7-6 and J is TRBJ2-3; 8 nucleotides agree with TRBD2. This CDR3 is 15 amino acids long. The junction had 3 bases not matched to a gene; V was cut back by 1 base and J by 3 bases. CDR1 and CDR2 from the germline V gene are SGHVS and FNYEAQ. The CDR3 sequence is CASSLGAGGTDTQYF. The DNA for the CDR3 is TGTGCCAGCAGCTTAGGGGCGGGAGGAACAGATACGCAGTATTTT.

The V gene is TRBV2, the J gene TRBJ1-1; D gene ambiguous. V was clipped by 8 bases and J by 2 bases, with 6 bases between them. CDR1 and CDR2 (germline): SNHLY, FYNNEI. The CDR3 is 11 residues long. CDR3: CASAINTEAFF. CDR3 sequence (DNA): TGTGCCAGCGCTATTAACACTGAAGCTTTCTTT.

The chain recombines TRBV6-5 with TRBJ1-1, with TRBD1 matching over 7 bases. The V gene's germline CDR1 is MNHEY and CDR2 SVGAGI. The CDR3 totals 14 residues. V shed 5 bases and J 4 bases; nucleotides not matched to a gene: 7. In nucleotides, the CDR3 is TGTGCCAGCAGTACGACAGGGTCGAGCACTGAAGCTTTCTTT. Amino acid sequence: CASSTTGSSTEAFF.

The chain employs TRBV11-2 and TRBJ2-1; no clear D gene. V was shortened by 0 bases and J by 12 bases, with 9 bases between the two germline ends. The germline V gene has CDR1 SGHAT and CDR2 FQNNGV. This CDR3 contains 12 residues. As DNA, the CDR3 is TGTGCCAGCAGCTTAGAGTTGAGGTGGCAGTTCTTC. Protein: CASSLELRWQFF.

The rearrangement joins TRBV27 to TRBJ1-1; tentatively, D is TRBD1 (6 bases). In germline, CDR1 is MNHEY, CDR2 SMNVEV (reference sequence). The CDR3 is made up of 15 amino acids. The V end lost 7 bases, the J end lost 5 bases, and 20 bases lay between the germline ends. The CDR3 DNA sequence: TGTGCCAGCAATCCTAAAGGCGGGGGGCGGACTGAAGCTTTCTTT. Translating gives CASNPKGGGRTEAFF.

This clone was recorded once. The J gene is TRBJ2-2, the V gene TRBV19, with TRBD2 matching 9 bases. J lost 7 bases, V lost 1 base, and 7 bases had no gene match. The CDR3 sequence is 16 residues long. Germline V lookup: CDR1 LNHDA, CDR2 SQIVND (reference sequence). Here the CDR3 DNA reads TGTGCCAGTAGTATAGTAGGGACTAGCAGATACGGGGAGCTGTTTTTT. The encoded protein is CASSIVGTSRYGELFF.

The chain uses TRBV7-9 and TRBJ2-7; the D gene is possibly TRBD1 (7 bases). The CDR3 totals 14 residues. CDR1 SEHNR and CDR2 FQNEAQ come from the germline V gene (reference sequence). Trimming took 5 bases from V and 2 from J, leaving 13 bases between them. The CDR3 DNA follows: TGTGCCAGCAGCCCCAGGGGGGCCCCCTACGAGCAGTACTTC. Translating it yields CASSPRGAPYEQYF. Full variable domain (missing parts from reference TRBV7-9 and TRBJ2-7): DTGVSQNPRHKITKRGQNVTFRCDPISEHNRLYWYRQTLGQGPEFLTYFQNEAQLEKSRLLSDRFSAERPKGSFSTLEIQRTEQGDSAMYLCASSPRGAPYEQYFGPGTRLTVT.

This rearrangement joins TRBV3-1 (or the pseudogene TRBV3-2) to TRBJ2-2; 8 positions match TRBD2. Germline V gene data show CDR1 as LGHDT and CDR2 as YNNKEL (reference sequence). The length of the CDR3 is 15 residues. V was clipped by 6 bases and J by 1 base; unmatched bases: 4. CDR3 in amino acids: CASSLSGGNTGELFF. CDR3 DNA: TGTGCCAGCAGTCTAAGCGGGGGGAACACCGGGGAGCTGTTTTTT.

V and J are TRBV28 and TRBJ2-2; D not certain. This CDR3 is built from 13 residues. V lost 1 base to trimming and J lost 4 bases, with 4 bases between them. CDR1 is MDHEN and CDR2 is SYDVKM in the germline V gene. The CDR3 DNA is TGTGCCAGCAGTTTATCTCCCACCGGGGAGCTGTTTTTT. Translating it yields CASSLSPTGELFF.

Concerning this clone: Within the sample, other DNA sequences also encode this same CDR3. The genes are TRBV30 and TRBJ2-5, with D possibly being TRBD2 (5 bases). This CDR3 is 13 amino acids long. V lost 0 bases, J lost 2 bases, and 7 bases lay in between. Germline loops: CDR1 GTSNPN, CDR2 SVGIG (reference sequence). The CDR3 sequence: CAWSVRAQETQYF. The CDR3, as DNA: TGTGCCTGGAGTGTGAGGGCACAAGAGACCCAGTACTTC.

J is TRBJ2-7 and V is TRBV7-9, with D hard to call. Germline CDR1 and CDR2: SEHNR and FQNEAQ (reference sequence). The germline V and J ends were trimmed by 3 bases and 6 bases, with 9 bases remaining between them. The CDR3 consists of 12 residues. CDR3 nucleotides: TGTGCCAGCAGCTTCGGCGGAGTCGAGCAGTACTTC. Amino acids: CASSFGGVEQYF.